These T cell receptor beta chains were read from a single sample in a study of T cell changes during pregnancy in multiple sclerosis. Some clones are missing from TCRdb's copy, which holds only in-frame ones; the method was immunoSEQ multiplex PCR. The top ten hold around 0.43% of the sample, which has around 31,000 clones, about 93% seen once. The source material was CD4+ T cells from peripheral blood mononuclear cells, sampled in the second trimester of pregnancy. The source is a female donor with multiple sclerosis, enrolled in a pregnancy study. The CDR3 runs from the conserved cysteine through the conserved F or W. A D gene is named only where the DNA matches it firmly. Where a row states a size, it is once, few, many or the class of an expanded clone; other rows omit it.

D,J,size,V,DNA,CDR3
TRBD1,TRBJ2-3,NA,TRBV6-6,TGTGCCAGCAGTTACGTGGGACAGATCACAGATACGCAGTATTTT,CASSYVGQITDTQYF
NA,TRBJ2-7,NA,TRBV5-5,TGTGCCAGCAGCGCCGGGTCTCGCACATTCTACGAGCAGTACTTC,CASSAGSRTFYEQYF
TRBD1,TRBJ1-1,NA,TRBV4-2,TGTGCCAGCAGCCAAGACCGGGACAGGGTCCTCATGAACACTGAAGCTTTCTTT,CASSQDRDRVLMNTEAFF
TRBD2,TRBJ2-1,NA,TRBV5-1,TGCGCCAGCAGCTTGGCCGCTAGCGGTGAGCAGTTCTTC,CASSLAASGEQFF
TRBD1,TRBJ2-7,NA,TRBV18,TGTGCCAGCTCACCAGGTTGGGGGATAGGGACAGGGACGGCCGAGCAGTACTTC,CASSPGWGIGTGTAEQYF
NA,TRBJ2-7,NA,TRBV7-9,TGTGCCAGCAGCTTTGATAGATACGAGCAGTACTTC,CASSFDRYEQYF
TRBD1,TRBJ2-3,NA,TRBV6-1,TGTGCCAGCAGTGGCCGGGACAGGAACCCAGATACGCAGTATTTT,CASSGRDRNPDTQYF
NA,TRBJ1-5,NA,TRBV5-5,TGTGCCAGCAGCTTAAAAGGCCCAGGGCTATTGAGGAATCAGCCCCAGCATTTT,CASSLKGPGLLRNQPQHF
NA,TRBJ2-3,NA,TRBV14,TGTGCCAGCAGCCAAGATGTGGGGGCCGGAGATACGCAGTATTTT,CASSQDVGAGDTQYF
TRBD2,TRBJ2-1,NA,TRBV4-1,TGCGCCAGCAGCCAAGATAGCGGGACCTACAATGAGCAGTTCTTC,CASSQDSGTYNEQFF
NA,TRBJ1-1,NA,TRBV28,TGTGCCAGCAGCCTTATGACAGGAGTGAACACTGAAGCTTTCTTT,CASSLMTGVNTEAFF
NA,TRBJ1-1,NA,TRBV12-5,TGTGCTAGTGGTTTGAGGTCGACAGGAGGAAACACTGAAGCTTTCTTT,CASGLRSTGGNTEAFF
TRBD1,TRBJ2-7,NA,TRBV11-3,TGTGCCAGCAGCCCGGGACAGAACTACGAGCAGTACTTC,CASSPGQNYEQYF
TRBD2,TRBJ2-3,NA,TRBV9,TGTGCCAGCAGCGTAGGACTCGGAGCGGGAGGCACAGATACGCAGTATTTT,CASSVGLGAGGTDTQYF
NA,TRBJ2-7,once,TRBV5-1,TGCGCCAGCAGCCTAGACGGACAGACCTACGAGCAGTACTTC,CASSLDGQTYEQYF
NA,TRBJ1-5,NA,TRBV6-4,TGTGCCAGCAGCCATAATGGAGGGGACAATCAGCCCCAGCATTTT,CASSHNGGDNQPQHF
NA,TRBJ1-5,NA,TRBV5-1,TGCGCCAGCAGCTTGGTGGGACACCCGAAAAGCAATCAGCCCCAGCATTTT,CASSLVGHPKSNQPQHF
TRBD1,TRBJ1-2,NA,TRBV7-9,TGTGCCAGCAAAGGGACAGGGGGATACTATGGCTACACCTTC,CASKGTGGYYGYTF
NA,TRBJ1-5,NA,TRBV6-1,TGTGCCAGCAATTCAGGGGTCAATCAGCCCCAGCATTTT,CASNSGVNQPQHF
NA,TRBJ1-4,once,TRBV12-5,TGTGCTAGTGGTCCAGACAGTTGGGAAAAACTGTTTTTT,CASGPDSWEKLFF
NA,TRBJ2-4,NA,TRBV6-1,TGTGCCGCTAGGTTAAAAAACATTCAGTACTTC,CAARLKNIQYF
NA,TRBJ1-1,NA,TRBV14,TGTGCCAGCAGCGGTACAGGGCTCGTGGGGATGAACACTGAAGCTTTCTTT,CASSGTGLVGMNTEAFF
TRBD2,TRBJ2-7,NA,TRBV7-2,TGTGCCAGCAGCTTCCGCGGGGGGGGTGGGTACGAGCAGTACTTC,CASSFRGGGGYEQYF
NA,TRBJ2-1,NA,TRBV16,TGTGCCAGCAGCCAATCCCGACGAGGGAATGAGCAGTTCTTC,CASSQSRRGNEQFF
NA,TRBJ1-2,once,TRBV29-1,TGCAGCGTTGAAAAGGCAGGGGTAGGTGGCTACACCTTC,CSVEKAGVGGYTF
TRBD2,TRBJ2-3,NA,TRBV29-1,TGCAGCGGGGGACTAGCGGGCACAGATACGCAGTATTTT,CSGGLAGTDTQYF
NA,TRBJ1-5,once,TRBV19,TGTGCCAGTATGGACATAGGCCCCCAGCATTTT,CASMDIGPQHF
NA,TRBJ1-1,NA,TRBV19,TGTGCCGTCACAGGTTGGGGGGTGGACACTGAAGCTTTCTTT,CAVTGWGVDTEAFF
NA,TRBJ1-1,NA,TRBV9,TGTGCCAGCAGCGTATCCTGGAACACTGAAGCTTTCTTT,CASSVSWNTEAFF
TRBD2,TRBJ2-7,NA,TRBV7-2,TGTGCCAGCAGCTCCGGGACTAGCGACGAGCAGTACTTC,CASSSGTSDEQYF
TRBD1,TRBJ2-3,NA,TRBV19,TGTGCCAGTAGTGCACCCCGACAGGGGGCTAAAGATACGCAGTATTTT,CASSAPRQGAKDTQYF
NA,TRBJ1-1,NA,TRBV5-1,TGCGCCAGCAGCTTGTCTGGGGGGACTTGGGGCACTGAAGCTTTCTTT,CASSLSGGTWGTEAFF
TRBD1,TRBJ2-6,once,TRBV9,TGTGCCAGCAGCGGGGACAGGGCAAGCTCTGGGGCCAACGTCCTGACTTTC,CASSGDRASSGANVLTF
TRBD1,TRBJ1-2,NA,TRBV6-6,TGTGCCAGCAGTTTTGACAGGGGCTATGGCTACACCTTC,CASSFDRGYGYTF
NA,TRBJ2-1,once,TRBV5-1,TGCGCCAGCAGCTTGGCTCCATCCGTGGCAACCAATGAGCAGTTCTTC,CASSLAPSVATNEQFF
TRBD1,TRBJ2-1,once,TRBV5-1,TGCGCCAGCAGCGCTCGGGACAGGGATGAGCAGTTCTTC,CASSARDRDEQFF
TRBD1,TRBJ1-3,once,TRBV18,TGTGCCAGCTCACGCTGGGACAGCTCTGGAAACACCATATATTTT,CASSRWDSSGNTIYF
TRBD2,TRBJ2-7,NA,TRBV30,TGTGCCTGGAGTGCAGGACTAGCGAGCTCCTACGAGCAGTACTTC,CAWSAGLASSYEQYF
TRBD2,TRBJ2-1,NA,TRBV5-1,TGCGCCAGCAGCTTGAGGGGGACTAGCGGATTTTCCTCCTACAATGAGCAGTTCTTC,CASSLRGTSGFSSYNEQFF
TRBD1,TRBJ2-7,NA,TRBV7-6,TGTGCCAGCAGCTTAGGACAGGGGGCTTACGAGCAGTACTTC,CASSLGQGAYEQYF
NA,TRBJ1-4,NA,TRBV5-6,TGTGCCAGCAGCTTGGAGCAGGGAAACGAAAAACTGTTTTTT,CASSLEQGNEKLFF
TRBD1,TRBJ2-5,NA,TRBV28,TGTGCCAGCAGGACTACCGACAGGGAACGGACCCAGTACTTC,CASRTTDRERTQYF
TRBD2,TRBJ2-7,NA,TRBV5-4,TGTGCCAGCAGCTTGTCGGGAGGAAGCTACGAGCAGTACTTC,CASSLSGGSYEQYF
TRBD1,TRBJ1-1,NA,TRBV5-1,TGCGCCAGCAGCTTTGGGGGACAGGGGGTTGGGAACACTGAAGCTTTCTTT,CASSFGGQGVGNTEAFF
NA,TRBJ1-1,NA,TRBV14,TGTGCCAGCAGAAGGGTCACAGGGAACACTGAAGCTTTCTTT,CASRRVTGNTEAFF
TRBD2,TRBJ2-7,NA,TRBV13,TGTGCCAGCAGCCAGGGACTAGCGGGATCATACGAGCAGTACTTC,CASSQGLAGSYEQYF
NA,TRBJ2-7,NA,TRBV28,TGTGCCAGCAGCCCCCCGGGATGGGCCTACGAGCAGTACTTC,CASSPPGWAYEQYF
NA,TRBJ2-7,once,TRBV27,TGTGCCAGCGCCACCCCCGGGGGATCGGTCTACGAGCAGTACTTC,CASATPGGSVYEQYF
TRBD1,TRBJ2-7,NA,TRBV7-8,TGTGCCAGCAGGCCCGGGACAGGGGACTACGAGCAGTACTTC,CASRPGTGDYEQYF
NA,TRBJ2-1,NA,TRBV5-1,TGCGCCAGCAGCTTGGGCCTTGAGGGGGCCTACAATGAGCAGTTCTTC,CASSLGLEGAYNEQFF
NA,TRBJ2-1,NA,TRBV7-9,TGTGCCAGCAGCTTAGCGGCAGGGCTATACAATGAGCAGTTCTTC,CASSLAAGLYNEQFF
NA,TRBJ1-1,NA,TRBV6-5,TGTGCCAGCAGTTACTCCACGACAAGGGGTCGTGAAGCTTTCTTT,CASSYSTTRGREAFF
NA,TRBJ1-1,NA,TRBV7-3,TGTGCCAGCAGCTTAGGGCCCCCGAACACTGAAGCTTTCTTT,CASSLGPPNTEAFF